The text below deals with one TCR beta chain. Antigen specificity is unknown. The junction shows a germline mismatch at one end, possibly a read error. Carried by the TCR beta cDNA libraries were unique molecular identifiers. TCRdb analysed the PCR reads with MiXCR anew, one entry per CDR3 protein. There are more than 500,000 distinct CDR3 sequences in the sample; 30% to 40% occur only once, and around 6.1% lies in the top ten. These data originate in a study of post-analysis software for immune sequencing data. Study-wide findings and caveats: TRBV segments more frequent in patients than in controls numbered a few and included TRBV5-6, TRBV5-1 and TRBV20-1. Compared with controls, patients showed significantly lower normalized Chao1 diversity. Same-batch samples co-clustered strongly by F measure.

Germline V lookup: CDR1 SGHVS, CDR2 FQNEAQ. The CDR3 spans 14 residues. The sequence was obtained from a girl aged 2-17 years with multiple sclerosis. The specimen was blood. V is TRBV7-8 and J is TRBJ2-7; D might be TRBD2 (6 bases). CDR3 nucleotide sequence: TGTGCCAGCAGCTTAGCGGAGGGCGGCTACGAGCGGTACTTC. It specifies CASSLAEGGYERYF.